This T cell receptor (beta chain) was recorded in a study of chemoradiotherapy in HPV16-positive cancers (dated 2022 in TCRdb). About the full investigation: Candidate HPV-specific T-cell clones and common TCR motifs were defined by functional T-cell assays performed on cells from two HPV16-positive patients. The study asked whether T-cell immunity against the HPV oncoproteins E6 and E7 changes during chemoradiotherapy and whether it affects survival. TCR repertoires from roughly 87 patients with HPV-related cancers were then used to track the candidate HPV-specific TCRs and motifs. Broader findings and caveats from the paper: Among HPV16-positive patients, expansion of HPV-responsive T cells during chemoradiotherapy was associated with better recurrence-free survival. Expansion of candidate HPV-specific clones and E7-related TCR motifs was observed in the tumor microenvironment during treatment, whereas no such expansion was observed for non-HPV-specific T cells. The functional definition of HPV-specific T cells came from only a couple of HPV16-positive patients, and the survival association was reported for HPV16-positive patients.

The CDR3 goes from the cysteine to the phenylalanine over 13 residues. Just CDR3 DNA is preserved here, 39 bases in frame from base 1. V sheds 6 bases and J sheds 8 bases, leaving 15 bases between their ends. From a lookup of the germline V gene, CDR1 and CDR2 are SGHRS and YFSETQ. For this clone: Its recognized antigen is unknown. Base qualities are missing; no much larger clone stands one base away.

Library creation used the immunoSEQ multiplex PCR assay. Not all clones reach the TCRdb copy of this immuneACCESS table, which keeps in-frame sequences only. Checked studies attribute under half of the gap to unresolved V genes and leave the rest unexplained. The sample table shows about 9,500 clones, and roughly 78% are seen once. About 10% of the sample comes from the top ten. Repertoires were sampled repeatedly over the course of chemoradiotherapy, so clonal expansion could be followed in the tumor microenvironment. This TCR derives from a human donor with HPV-associated anogenital cancer. This material was acquired from a patient who underwent chemoradiotherapy. The sequence joins TRBV5-1 to TRBJ2-1; the D gene may be TRBD1 or TRBD2, since each aligns over 6 bases. The nucleotide sequence is given as TGCGCCAGCACCCGGGGGCAGGGCCATGAGCAGTTCTTC. Its translation is CASTRGQGHEQFF.